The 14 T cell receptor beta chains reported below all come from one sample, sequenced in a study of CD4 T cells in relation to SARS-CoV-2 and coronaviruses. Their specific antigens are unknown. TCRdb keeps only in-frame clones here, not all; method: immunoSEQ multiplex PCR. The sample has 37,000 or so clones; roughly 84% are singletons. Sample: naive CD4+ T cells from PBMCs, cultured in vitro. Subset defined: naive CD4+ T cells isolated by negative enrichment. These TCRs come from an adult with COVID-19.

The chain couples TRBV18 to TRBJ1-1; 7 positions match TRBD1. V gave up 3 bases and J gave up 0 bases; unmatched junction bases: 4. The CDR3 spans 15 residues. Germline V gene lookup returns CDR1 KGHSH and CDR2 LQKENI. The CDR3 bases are TGTGCCAGCTCACCGCAGACAGGGCTGAACACTGAAGCTTTCTTT. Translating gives CASSPQTGLNTEAFF.

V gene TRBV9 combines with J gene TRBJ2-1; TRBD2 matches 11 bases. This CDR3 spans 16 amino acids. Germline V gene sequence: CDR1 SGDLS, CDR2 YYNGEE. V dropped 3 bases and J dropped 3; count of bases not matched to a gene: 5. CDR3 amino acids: CASSATGTSGYNEQFF. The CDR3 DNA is TGTGCCAGCAGCGCTACCGGGACTAGCGGCTACAATGAGCAGTTCTTC.

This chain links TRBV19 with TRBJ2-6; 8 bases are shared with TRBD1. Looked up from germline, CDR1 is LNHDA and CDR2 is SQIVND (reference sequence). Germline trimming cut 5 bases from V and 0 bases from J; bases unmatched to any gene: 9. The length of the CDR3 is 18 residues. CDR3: CASSDGTGFFSGANVLTF. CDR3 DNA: TGTGCCAGTAGTGACGGGACAGGCTTTTTCTCTGGGGCCAACGTCCTGACTTTC.

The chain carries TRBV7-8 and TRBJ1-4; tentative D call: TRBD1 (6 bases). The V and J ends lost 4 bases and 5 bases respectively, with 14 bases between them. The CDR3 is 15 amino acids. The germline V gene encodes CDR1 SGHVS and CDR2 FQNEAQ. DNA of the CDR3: TGTGCCAGCAGCTCCGGACAGCCGACGAATGAAAAACTGTTTTTT. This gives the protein CASSSGQPTNEKLFF.

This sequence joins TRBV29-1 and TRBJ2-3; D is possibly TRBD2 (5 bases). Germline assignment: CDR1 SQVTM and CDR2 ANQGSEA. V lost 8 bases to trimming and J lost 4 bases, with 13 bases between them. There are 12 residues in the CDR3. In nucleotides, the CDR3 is TGCAGCCTTCTAGCACAAGCAGATACGCAGTATTTT. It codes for CSLLAQADTQYF.

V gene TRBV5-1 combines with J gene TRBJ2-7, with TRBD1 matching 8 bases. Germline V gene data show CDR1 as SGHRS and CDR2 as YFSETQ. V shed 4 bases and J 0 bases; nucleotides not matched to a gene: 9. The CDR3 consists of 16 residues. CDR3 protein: CASSISGQGSSYEQYF. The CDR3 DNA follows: TGCGCCAGCAGCATAAGCGGACAGGGCAGCTCCTACGAGCAGTACTTC.

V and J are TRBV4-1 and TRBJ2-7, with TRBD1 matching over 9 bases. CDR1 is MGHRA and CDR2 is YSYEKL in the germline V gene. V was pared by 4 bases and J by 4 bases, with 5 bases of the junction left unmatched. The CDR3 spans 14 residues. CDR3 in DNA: TGCGCCAGCAGCCGTCCGGGACAGGGTTACGAGCAGTACTTC. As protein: CASSRPGQGYEQYF.

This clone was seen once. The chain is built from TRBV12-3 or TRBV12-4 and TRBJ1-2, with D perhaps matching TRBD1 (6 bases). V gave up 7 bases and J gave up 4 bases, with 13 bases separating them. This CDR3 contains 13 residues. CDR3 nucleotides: TGTGCCAGCAACCCGGGACAAGGCTATGGCTACACCTTC. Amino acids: CASNPGQGYGYTF.

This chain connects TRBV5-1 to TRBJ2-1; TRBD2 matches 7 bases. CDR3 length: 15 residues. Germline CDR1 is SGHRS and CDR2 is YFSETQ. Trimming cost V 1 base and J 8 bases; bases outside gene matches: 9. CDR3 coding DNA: TGCGCCAGCAGCTTGATTGCGGGAGTTATGGATGAGCAGTTCTTC. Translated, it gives CASSLIAGVMDEQFF.

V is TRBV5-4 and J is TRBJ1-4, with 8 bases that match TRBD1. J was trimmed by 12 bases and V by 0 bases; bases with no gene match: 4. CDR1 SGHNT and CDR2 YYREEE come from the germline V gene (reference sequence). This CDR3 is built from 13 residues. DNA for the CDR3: TGTGCCAGCAGCTTGGGCCAGGGGGCCCAACTGTTTTTT. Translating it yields CASSLGQGAQLFF. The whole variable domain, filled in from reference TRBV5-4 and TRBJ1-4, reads ETGVTQSPTHLIKTRGQQVTLRCSSQSGHNTVSWYQQALGQGPQFIFQYYREEENGRGNFPPRFSGLQFPNYSSELNVNALELDDSALYLCASSLGQGAQLFFGSGTQLSVL.

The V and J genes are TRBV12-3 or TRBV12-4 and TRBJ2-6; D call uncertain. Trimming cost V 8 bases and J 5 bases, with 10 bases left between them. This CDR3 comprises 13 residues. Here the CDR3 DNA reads TGTGCCAGCCGCTCGGGCTGGGCCAACGTCCTGACTTTC. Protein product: CASRSGWANVLTF.

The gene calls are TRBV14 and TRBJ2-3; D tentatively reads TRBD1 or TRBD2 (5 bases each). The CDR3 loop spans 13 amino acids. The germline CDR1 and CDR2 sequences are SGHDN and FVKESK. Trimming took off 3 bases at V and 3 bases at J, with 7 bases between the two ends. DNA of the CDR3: TGTGCCAGCAGCCATGGGGGAACAGATACGCAGTATTTT. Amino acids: CASSHGGTDTQYF.

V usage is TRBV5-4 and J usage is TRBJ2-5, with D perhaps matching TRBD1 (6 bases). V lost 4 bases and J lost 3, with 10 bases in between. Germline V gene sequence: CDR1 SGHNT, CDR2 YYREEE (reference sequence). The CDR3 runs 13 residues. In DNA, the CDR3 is TGTGCCAGCAGCCTACACAGGGAAGAGACCCAGTACTTC. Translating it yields CASSLHREETQYF.

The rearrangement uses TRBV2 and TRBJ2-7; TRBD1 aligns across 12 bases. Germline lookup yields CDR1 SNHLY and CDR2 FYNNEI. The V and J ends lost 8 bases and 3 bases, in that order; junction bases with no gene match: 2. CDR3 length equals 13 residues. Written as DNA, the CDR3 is TGTGCCAGCGGGACAGGGGGCAACTACGAGCAGTACTTC. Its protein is CASGTGGNYEQYF.